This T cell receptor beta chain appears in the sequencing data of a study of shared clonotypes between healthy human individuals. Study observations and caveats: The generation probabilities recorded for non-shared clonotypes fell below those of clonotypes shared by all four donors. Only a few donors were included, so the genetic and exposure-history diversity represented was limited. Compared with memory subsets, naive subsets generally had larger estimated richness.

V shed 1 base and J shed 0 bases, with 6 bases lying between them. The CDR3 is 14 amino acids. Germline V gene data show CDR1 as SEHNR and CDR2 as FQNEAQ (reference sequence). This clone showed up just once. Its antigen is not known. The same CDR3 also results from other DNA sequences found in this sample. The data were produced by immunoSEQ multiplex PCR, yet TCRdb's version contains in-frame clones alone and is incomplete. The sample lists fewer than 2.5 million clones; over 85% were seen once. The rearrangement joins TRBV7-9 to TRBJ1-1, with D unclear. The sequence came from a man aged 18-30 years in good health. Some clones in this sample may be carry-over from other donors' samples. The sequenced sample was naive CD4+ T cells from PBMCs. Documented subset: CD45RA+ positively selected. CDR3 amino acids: CASSLGQMNTEAFF. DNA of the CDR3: TGTGCCAGCAGCTTAGGCCAGATGAACACTGAAGCTTTCTTT.